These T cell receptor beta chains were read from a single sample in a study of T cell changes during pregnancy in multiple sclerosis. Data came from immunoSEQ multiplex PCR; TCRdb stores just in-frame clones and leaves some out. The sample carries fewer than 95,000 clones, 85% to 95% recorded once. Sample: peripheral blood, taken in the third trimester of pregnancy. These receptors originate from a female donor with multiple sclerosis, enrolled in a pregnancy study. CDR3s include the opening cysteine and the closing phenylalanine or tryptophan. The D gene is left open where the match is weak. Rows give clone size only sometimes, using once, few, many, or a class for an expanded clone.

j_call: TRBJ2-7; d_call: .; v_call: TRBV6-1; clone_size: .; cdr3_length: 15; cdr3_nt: TGTGCCAGCAGAGCTACCGCCCCCTTCTCAATCGAGCAGTACTTC; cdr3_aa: CASRATAPFSIEQYF
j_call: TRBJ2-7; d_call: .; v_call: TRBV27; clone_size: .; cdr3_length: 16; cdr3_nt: TGTGCCAGCAGTTTATCAACCGGGGATGCTTCCTACGAGCAGTACTTC; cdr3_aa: CASSLSTGDASYEQYF
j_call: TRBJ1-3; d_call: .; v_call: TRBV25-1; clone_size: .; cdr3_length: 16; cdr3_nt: TGTGCCAGCAGTGAAAGTAGCCCAAGCTCTGGAAACACCATATATTTT; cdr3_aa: CASSESSPSSGNTIYF
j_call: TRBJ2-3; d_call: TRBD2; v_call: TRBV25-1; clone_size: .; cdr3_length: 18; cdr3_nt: TGTGCCAGCAGTGATCCGGGACTAGCGGGAGGGGTCACAGATACGCAGTATTTT; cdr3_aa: CASSDPGLAGGVTDTQYF
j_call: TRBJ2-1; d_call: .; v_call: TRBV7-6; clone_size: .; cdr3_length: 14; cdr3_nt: TGTGCCAGCAGCTTAATGGGAGTTGGCAATGAGCAGTTCTTC; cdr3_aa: CASSLMGVGNEQFF
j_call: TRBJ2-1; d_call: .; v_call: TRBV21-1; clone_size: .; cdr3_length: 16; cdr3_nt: TGTGCCAGCAGCAAGGGGGAGGGAGGGCCCAAAAATGAGCAGTTCTTC; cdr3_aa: CASSKGEGGPKNEQFF
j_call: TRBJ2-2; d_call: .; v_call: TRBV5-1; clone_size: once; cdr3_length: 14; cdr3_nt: TGCGCCAGCAGCTTATCCGCGAACACCGGGGAGCTGTTTTTT; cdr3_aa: CASSLSANTGELFF
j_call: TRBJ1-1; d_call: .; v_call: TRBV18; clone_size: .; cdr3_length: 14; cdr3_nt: TGTGCCAGCTCACCTAATGAGGGTATAACTGAAGCTTTCTTT; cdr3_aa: CASSPNEGITEAFF
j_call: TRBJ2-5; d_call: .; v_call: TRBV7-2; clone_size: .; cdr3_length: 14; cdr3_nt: TGTGCCAGCAGCTTAGCGCGGGAACAAGAGACCCAGTACTTC; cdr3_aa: CASSLAREQETQYF
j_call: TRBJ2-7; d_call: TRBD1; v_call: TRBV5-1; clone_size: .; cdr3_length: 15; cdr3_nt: TGCGCCAGCAGCCCACGGACAGGGTTCTCCTACGAGCAGTACTTC; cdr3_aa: CASSPRTGFSYEQYF
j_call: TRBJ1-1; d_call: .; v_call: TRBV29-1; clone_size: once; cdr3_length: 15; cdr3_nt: TGCAGCGTTGCCCCTCCGGCAGGGTTTAACACTGAAGCTTTCTTT; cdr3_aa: CSVAPPAGFNTEAFF
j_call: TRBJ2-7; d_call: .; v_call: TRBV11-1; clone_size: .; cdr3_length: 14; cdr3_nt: TGTGCCAGCAGCCCTACCGGGACTGTCTACGAGCAGTACTTC; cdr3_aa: CASSPTGTVYEQYF
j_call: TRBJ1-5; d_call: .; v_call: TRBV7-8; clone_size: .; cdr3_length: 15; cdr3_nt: TGTGCCAGCAGCTTAGCGCGGGGGGATAGTCAGCCCCAGCATTTT; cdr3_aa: CASSLARGDSQPQHF
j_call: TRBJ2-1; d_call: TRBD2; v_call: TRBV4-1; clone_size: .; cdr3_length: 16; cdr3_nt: TGCGCCAGCAGCCAAGAGGTAGGCGGGAGGTCAAATGAGCAGTTCTTC; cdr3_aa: CASSQEVGGRSNEQFF
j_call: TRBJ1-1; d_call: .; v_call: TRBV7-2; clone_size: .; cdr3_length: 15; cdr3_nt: TGTGCCAGCAGCTTAGCATCACGGGGGGACACTGAAGCTTTCTTT; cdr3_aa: CASSLASRGDTEAFF
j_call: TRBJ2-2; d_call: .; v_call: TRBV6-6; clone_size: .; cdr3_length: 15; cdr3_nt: TGTGCCAGCAGTTACCCGGTCATCAACACCGGGGAGCTGTTTTTT; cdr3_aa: CASSYPVINTGELFF
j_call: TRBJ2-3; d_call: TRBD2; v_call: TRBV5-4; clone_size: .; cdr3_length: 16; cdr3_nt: TGTGCCAGCAGCTTGGGACTAGCGGGAGGCACAGATACGCAGTATTTT; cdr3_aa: CASSLGLAGGTDTQYF
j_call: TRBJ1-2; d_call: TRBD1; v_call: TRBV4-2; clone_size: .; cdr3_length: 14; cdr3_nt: TGTGCCAGCAGCCGCGGGACAGAAGAAGGTGGCTACACCTTC; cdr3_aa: CASSRGTEEGGYTF
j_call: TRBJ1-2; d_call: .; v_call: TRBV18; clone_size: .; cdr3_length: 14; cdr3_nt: TGTGCCAGCTCACCACGGTCTGACAGACCGGGCTACACCTTC; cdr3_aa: CASSPRSDRPGYTF
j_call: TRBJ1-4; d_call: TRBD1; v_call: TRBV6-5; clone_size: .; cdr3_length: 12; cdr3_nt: TGTGCCAGCAGGGACAGGGGTGAAAAACTGTTTTTT; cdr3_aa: CASRDRGEKLFF
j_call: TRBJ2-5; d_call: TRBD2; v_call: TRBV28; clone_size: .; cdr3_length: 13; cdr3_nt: TGTGCCAGCAGTTTAGGGCTAGCGGGGCCCCTGTACTTC; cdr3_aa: CASSLGLAGPLYF
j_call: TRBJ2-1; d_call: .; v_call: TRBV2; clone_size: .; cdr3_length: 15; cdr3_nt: TGTGCCAGCAACAAGGACCAGGGAACCTACAATGAGCAGTTCTTC; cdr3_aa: CASNKDQGTYNEQFF
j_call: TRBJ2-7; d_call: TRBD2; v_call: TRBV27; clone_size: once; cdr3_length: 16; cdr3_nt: TGTGCCAGCAGTTTAACCTGGACTAGCGGGAGGGTCGAGCAGTACTTC; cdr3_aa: CASSLTWTSGRVEQYF
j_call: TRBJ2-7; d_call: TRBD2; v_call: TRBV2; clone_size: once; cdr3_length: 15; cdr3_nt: TGTGCCAGCAAGGTTTTTAGCGGGATATCGAGCGAGCAGTACTTC; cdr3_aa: CASKVFSGISSEQYF
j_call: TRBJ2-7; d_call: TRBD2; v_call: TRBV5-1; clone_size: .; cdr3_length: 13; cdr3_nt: TGCGCCAGCAGCCCTAGCGGGGACTACGAGCAGTACTTC; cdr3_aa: CASSPSGDYEQYF
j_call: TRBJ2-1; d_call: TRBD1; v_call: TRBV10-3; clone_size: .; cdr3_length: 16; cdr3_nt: TGTGCCATCAGACCGAGTCGACAGGGGGAGGATAATGAGCAGTTCTTC; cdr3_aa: CAIRPSRQGEDNEQFF
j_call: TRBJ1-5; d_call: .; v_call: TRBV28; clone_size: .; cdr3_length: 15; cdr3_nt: TGTGCCAGCAGTTTATCGCAGGGTACCAATCAGCCCCAGCATTTT; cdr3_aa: CASSLSQGTNQPQHF
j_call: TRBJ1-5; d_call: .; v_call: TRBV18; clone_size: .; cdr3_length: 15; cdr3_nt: TGTGCCAGCTCCCCCCAACGGGGGGGCCAAGGGGCCCAGCATTTT; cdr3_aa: CASSPQRGGQGAQHF
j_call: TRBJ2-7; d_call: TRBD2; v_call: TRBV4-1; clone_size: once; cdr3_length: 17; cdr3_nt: TGCGCCAGCAGCCAAGAACTAGCGGGAGGGCTATTCGACGAGCAGTACTTC; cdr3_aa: CASSQELAGGLFDEQYF
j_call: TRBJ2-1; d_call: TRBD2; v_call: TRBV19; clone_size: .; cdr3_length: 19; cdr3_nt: TGTGCCAGCCCATTGGTAGCGGGAGAAGGTAGCCACTCCTACAATGAGCAGTTCTTC; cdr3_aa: CASPLVAGEGSHSYNEQFF
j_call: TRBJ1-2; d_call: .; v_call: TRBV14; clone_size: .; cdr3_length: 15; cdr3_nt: TGTGCCAGCAGCCAAGGTCAGGGGCGCAGCTATGGCTACACCTTC; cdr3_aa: CASSQGQGRSYGYTF
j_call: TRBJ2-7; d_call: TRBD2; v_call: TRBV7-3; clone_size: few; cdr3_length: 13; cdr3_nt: TGTGCCAGCAGCTGGACTAGCGGGAGCGAGCAGTACTTC; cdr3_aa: CASSWTSGSEQYF
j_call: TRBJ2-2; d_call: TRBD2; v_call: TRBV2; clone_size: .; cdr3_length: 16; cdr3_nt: TGTGCCAGCACCGTTTGGGGCGGGAGTGGCACCGGGGAGCTGTTTTTT; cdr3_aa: CASTVWGGSGTGELFF
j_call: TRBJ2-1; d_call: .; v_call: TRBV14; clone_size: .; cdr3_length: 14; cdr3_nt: TGTGCCAGCACCGACTACCCGCTGGGCAATGAGCAGTTCTTC; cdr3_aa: CASTDYPLGNEQFF
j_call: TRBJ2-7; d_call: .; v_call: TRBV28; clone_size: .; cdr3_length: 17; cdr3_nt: TGTGCCAGCAGTTTATTTTACCGGGACACGGACTTGGACGAGCAGTACTTC; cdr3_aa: CASSLFYRDTDLDEQYF
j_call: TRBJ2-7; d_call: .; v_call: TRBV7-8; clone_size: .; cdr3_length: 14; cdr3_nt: TGTGCCAGCAGCTTAGGATCAGGGCCCTACGAGCAGTACTTC; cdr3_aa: CASSLGSGPYEQYF
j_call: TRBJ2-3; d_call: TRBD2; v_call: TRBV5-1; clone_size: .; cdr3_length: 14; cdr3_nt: TGCGCCAGCAGCTGGGGACTAGCGGAAGATACGCAGTATTTT; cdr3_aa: CASSWGLAEDTQYF
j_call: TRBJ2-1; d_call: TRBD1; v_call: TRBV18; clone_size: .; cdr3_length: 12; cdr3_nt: TGTGCCAGCTCACCATGGGGACAGGATCGGTTCTTC; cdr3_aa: CASSPWGQDRFF
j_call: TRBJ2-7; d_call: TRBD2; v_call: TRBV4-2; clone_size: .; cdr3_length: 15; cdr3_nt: TGTGCCAGCAGCCAAGAGGGTGGGACTAGTTACGAGCAGTACTTC; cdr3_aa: CASSQEGGTSYEQYF
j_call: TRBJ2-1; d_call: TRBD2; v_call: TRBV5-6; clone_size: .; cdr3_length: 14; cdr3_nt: TGTGCCAGCAGCTCGGGACTAGCAGGCAATGAGCAGTTCTTC; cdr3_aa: CASSSGLAGNEQFF
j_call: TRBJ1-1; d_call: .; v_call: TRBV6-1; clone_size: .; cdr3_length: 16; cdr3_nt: TGTGCCAGCAGTGTCGAAAACGCGCTGGGCAACACTGAAGCTTTCTTT; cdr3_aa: CASSVENALGNTEAFF
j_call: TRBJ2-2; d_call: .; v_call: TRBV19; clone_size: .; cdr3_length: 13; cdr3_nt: TGTGCCAGTAGTATGCACTTGGCCGGGGAGCTGTTTTTT; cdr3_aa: CASSMHLAGELFF
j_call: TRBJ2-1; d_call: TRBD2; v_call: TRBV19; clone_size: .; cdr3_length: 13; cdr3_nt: TGTGCCAGTAGTTGGCTAGCGGACAATGAGCAGTTCTTC; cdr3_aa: CASSWLADNEQFF
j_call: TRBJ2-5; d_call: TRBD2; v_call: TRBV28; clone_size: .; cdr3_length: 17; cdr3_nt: TGTGCCAGCAGTCAAGAGAGGCTAGCGGGAGGGTTTGAGACCCAGTACTTC; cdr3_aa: CASSQERLAGGFETQYF
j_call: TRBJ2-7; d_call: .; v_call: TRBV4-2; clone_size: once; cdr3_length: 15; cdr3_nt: TGTGCCAGCAGCCACCCTGGGGGCCCCGCCTACGAGCAGTACTTC; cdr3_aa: CASSHPGGPAYEQYF
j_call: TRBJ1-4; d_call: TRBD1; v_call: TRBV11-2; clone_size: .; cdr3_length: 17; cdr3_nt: TGTGCCAGCAGAAGACCTGGGGCAGGGGGTAATATCGGAAAACTGTTTTTT; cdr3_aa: CASRRPGAGGNIGKLFF
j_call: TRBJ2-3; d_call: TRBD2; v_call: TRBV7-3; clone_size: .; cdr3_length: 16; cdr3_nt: TGTGCCAGCAGCTTAACGGGGACTAGTTCCACAGATACGCAGTATTTT; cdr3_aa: CASSLTGTSSTDTQYF
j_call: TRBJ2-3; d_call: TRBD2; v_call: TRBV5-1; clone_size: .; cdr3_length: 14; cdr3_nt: TGCGCCACGGGAGTCGGGCGGGGGAAGGATACGCAGTATTTT; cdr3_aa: CATGVGRGKDTQYF
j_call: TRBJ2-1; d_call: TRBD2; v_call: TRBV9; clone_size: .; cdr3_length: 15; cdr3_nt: TGTGCCAGCGGTAGCGGGAGGGAATCTTTCTATGAGCAGTTCTTC; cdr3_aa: CASGSGRESFYEQFF
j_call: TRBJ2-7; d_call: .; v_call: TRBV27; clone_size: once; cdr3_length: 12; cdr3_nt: TGTGCCAGCAGGTCGGGTGGGTACGAGCAGTACTTC; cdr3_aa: CASRSGGYEQYF
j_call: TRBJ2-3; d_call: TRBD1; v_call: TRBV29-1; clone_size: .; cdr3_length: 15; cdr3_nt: TGCAGCGTTCGGGCGACAGGGCCCGGCACAGATACGCAGTATTTT; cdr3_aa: CSVRATGPGTDTQYF
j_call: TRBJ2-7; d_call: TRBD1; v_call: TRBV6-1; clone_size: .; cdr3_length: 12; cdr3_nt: TGTGCCAGCAGTGAAGCCGGTGGTCGGGACAGGTTC; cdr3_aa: CASSEAGGRDRF
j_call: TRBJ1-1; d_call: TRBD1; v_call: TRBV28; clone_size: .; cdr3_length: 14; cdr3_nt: TGTGCCAGCAGTCCACAGACAGGGGTCACTGAAGCTTTCTTT; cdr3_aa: CASSPQTGVTEAFF
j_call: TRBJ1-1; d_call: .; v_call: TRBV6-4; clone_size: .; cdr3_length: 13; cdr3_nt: TGTGCCAGCACCCTGGTCCCGGGTACTGAAGCTTTCTTT; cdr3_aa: CASTLVPGTEAFF
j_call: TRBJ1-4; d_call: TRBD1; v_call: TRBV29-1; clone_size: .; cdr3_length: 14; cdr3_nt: TGCAGCGTCAAAAAGGGGACAGGGATTGAAAAACTGTTTTTT; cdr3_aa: CSVKKGTGIEKLFF